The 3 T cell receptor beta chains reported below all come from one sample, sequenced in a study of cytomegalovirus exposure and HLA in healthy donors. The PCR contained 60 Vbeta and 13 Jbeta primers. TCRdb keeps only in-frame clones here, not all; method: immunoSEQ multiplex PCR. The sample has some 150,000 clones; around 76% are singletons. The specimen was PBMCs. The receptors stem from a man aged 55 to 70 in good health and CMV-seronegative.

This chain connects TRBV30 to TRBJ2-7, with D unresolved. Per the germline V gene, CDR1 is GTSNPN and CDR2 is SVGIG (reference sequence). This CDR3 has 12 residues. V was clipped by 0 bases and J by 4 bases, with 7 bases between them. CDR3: CAWSVSVYEQYF. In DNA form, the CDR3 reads TGTGCCTGGAGTGTAAGCGTTTACGAGCAGTACTTC.

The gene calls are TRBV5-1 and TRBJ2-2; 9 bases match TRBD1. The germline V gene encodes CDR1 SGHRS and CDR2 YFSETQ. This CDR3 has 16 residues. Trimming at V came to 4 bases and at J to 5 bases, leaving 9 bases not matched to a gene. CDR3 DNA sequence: TGCGCCAGCAGCCCGACAGGGGGAGAGTCTACCGGGGAGCTGTTTTTT. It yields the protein CASSPTGGESTGELFF. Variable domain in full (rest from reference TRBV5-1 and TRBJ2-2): KAGVTQTPRYLIKTRGQQVTLSCSPISGHRSVSWYQQTPGQGLQFLFEYFSETQRNKGNFPGRFSGRQFSNSRSEMNVSTLELGDSALYLCASSPTGGESTGELFFGEGSRLTVL.

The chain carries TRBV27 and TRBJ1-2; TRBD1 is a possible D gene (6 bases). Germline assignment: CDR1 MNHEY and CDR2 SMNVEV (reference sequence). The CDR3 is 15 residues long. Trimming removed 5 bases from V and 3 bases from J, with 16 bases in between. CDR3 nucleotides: TGTGCCAGCAGTCGCGCAGGGGCTTTGGACTATGGCTACACCTTC. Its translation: CASSRAGALDYGYTF.